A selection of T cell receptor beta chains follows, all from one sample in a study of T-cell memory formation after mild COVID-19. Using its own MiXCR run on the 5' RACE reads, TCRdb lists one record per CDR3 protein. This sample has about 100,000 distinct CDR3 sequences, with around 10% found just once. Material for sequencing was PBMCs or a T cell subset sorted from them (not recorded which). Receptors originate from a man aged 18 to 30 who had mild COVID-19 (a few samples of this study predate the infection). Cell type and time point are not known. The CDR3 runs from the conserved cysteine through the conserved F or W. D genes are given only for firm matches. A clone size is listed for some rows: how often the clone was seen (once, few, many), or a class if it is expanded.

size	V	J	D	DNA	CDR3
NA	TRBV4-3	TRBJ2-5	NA	TGCGCCAGCAGCCAAGAGGGGCACGCCAAAGAGACCCAGTACTTC	CASSQEGHAKETQYF
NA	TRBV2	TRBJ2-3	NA	TGTGCCAGCAGTGAGGGCAGGACTGGCACAGATACGCAGTATTTT	CASSEGRTGTDTQYF
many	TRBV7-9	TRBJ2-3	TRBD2	TGTGCCAGCAGCCTACAGGGACTAGGTGGAGATACGCAGTATTTT	CASSLQGLGGDTQYF
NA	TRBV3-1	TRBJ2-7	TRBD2	TGTGCCAGCAGCCAGCGGGGGGAGCAGTACTTC	CASSQRGEQYF
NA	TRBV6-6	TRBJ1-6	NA	TGTGCCAGCAGTTACGGAAGAACGTATCCTTCTAATTCACCCCTCCACTTT	CASSYGRTYPSNSPLHF
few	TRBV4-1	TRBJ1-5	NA	TGCGCCAGCAGCCAAGATTTAGGGATAAATCAGCCCCAGCATTTT	CASSQDLGINQPQHF
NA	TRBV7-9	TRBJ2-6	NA	TGTGCCAGCAGCTTAGGACGGATCTCTGGGGCCAACGTCCTGACTTTC	CASSLGRISGANVLTF
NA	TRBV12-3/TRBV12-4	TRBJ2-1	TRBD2	TGTGCCAGCAGAAATCAGCGGGGGGCACCCTCCTACAATGAGCAGTTCTTC	CASRNQRGAPSYNEQFF
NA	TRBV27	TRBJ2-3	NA	TGTGCCAGCAGAGGGGTTATCGCAGATACGCAGTATTTT	CASRGVIADTQYF
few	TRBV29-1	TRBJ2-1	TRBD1	TGCAGCGTGTGGACAGGGAAGTTTGAGAATGAGCAGTTCTTC	CSVWTGKFENEQFF
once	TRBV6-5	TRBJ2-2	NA	TGTGCCAGCAGGGAGGGGTGGACCGGGGAGCTGTTTTTT	CASREGWTGELFF
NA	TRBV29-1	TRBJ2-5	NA	TGCAGCGGAGGTTATTCGGTGGAGACCCAGTACTTC	CSGGYSVETQYF
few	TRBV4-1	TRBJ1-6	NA	TGCGCCAGCAGCCAAGATCCGGGCGGAGCCCTCCACTTT	CASSQDPGGALHF
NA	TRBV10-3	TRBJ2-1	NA	TGTGCCATCAGTGAGTCGGGGGGGGCCGCCTACAATGAGCAGTTCTTC	CAISESGGAAYNEQFF
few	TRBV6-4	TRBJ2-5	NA	TGTGCCAGCAGTGAGGGGGAGGCTGGGCCCCAGTACTTC	CASSEGEAGPQYF
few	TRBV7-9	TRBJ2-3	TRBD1	TGTGCCAGCAGCTCGCGTCGGCCCCGGGACAGGGGGCAAGATACGCAGTATTTT	CASSSRRPRDRGQDTQYF
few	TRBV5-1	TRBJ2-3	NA	TGCGCCAGCAGCTTGGCGGGGCTTAGCACAGATACGCAGTATTTT	CASSLAGLSTDTQYF
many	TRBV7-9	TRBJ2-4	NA	TGTGCCAGCAGCTTTCAAGGCAGGGGGGGCAAAAACATTCAGTACTTC	CASSFQGRGGKNIQYF
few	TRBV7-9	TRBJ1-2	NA	TGTGCCAGCAGCCAACCGTCCGCCAGGAGTTTGGATGGCTACACCTTC	CASSQPSARSLDGYTF
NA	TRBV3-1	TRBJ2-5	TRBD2	TGTGCCAGCATAAAGGCGGGGGGGCAAGAGACCCAGTACTTC	CASIKAGGQETQYF
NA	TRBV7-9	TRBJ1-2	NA	TGTGCCAGCAGCTTAAACTCAGAGAACTATGGCTACACCTTC	CASSLNSENYGYTF
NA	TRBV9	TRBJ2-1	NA	TGTGCCAGCAGCGTAGGACAGACCTACAATGAGCAGTTCTTC	CASSVGQTYNEQFF